The clone carrying this T cell receptor (beta chain) has at least ten counts. No antigen is known for it. The entirety of the isolated RNA underwent reverse transcription, so expressed TCRB transcripts were sequenced. TCRdb's table, derived via immunoSEQ multiplex PCR, lists solely in-frame clones and lacks some. This sample carries nearly 350,000 clones, around 9% of them seen once, and the ten largest clones take roughly 1%. The entry originates in a study of beta chain features in type 1 diabetes. Study outcomes and limitations: All four CD4+ subsets from Type 1 diabetes patients carried moderately but significantly shorter TCRB CDR3s. Type 1 diabetes patients had VDJ junctions that carried fewer insertions and more deletions. The similarity of naive, central memory and Treg TCRB repertoires appeared greater among patients than among healthy donors.

Germline lookup yields CDR1 MDHEN and CDR2 SYDVKM. Trimming took 6 bases from V and 5 from J, leaving 10 bases between them. The CDR3 loop spans 12 amino acids. The receptor's source is a man aged 30 to 45 with type 1 diabetes. The chain employs TRBV28 and TRBJ1-1; a weak D match, TRBD1 (5 bases). The material sequenced was central memory CD4+ T cells from blood. The CDR3 nucleotides read TGTGCCAGCAGGGCAGGGAAAACTGAAGCTTTCTTT. Amino acids: CASRAGKTEAFF.